This T cell receptor beta chain derives from a study of metastatic and nonmetastatic thyroid tumors. This clone came up many times. TCRdb reanalyzed the PCR reads with MiXCR. The data hold some 30,000 clones, with 10% to 13% observed a single time. Nobody among the patients had been given any treatment before thyroid surgery. With 8 bases removed from V and 0 bases from J, the gap between germline ends came to 4 bases. Germline V gene lookup returns CDR1 SNHLY and CDR2 FYNNEI. The CDR3 is 11 residues long. The chain joins TRBV2 to TRBJ1-1; D unresolved. The sample was blood. The clonotype was recovered from a female donor with papillary thyroid cancer or a benign thyroid nodule (not recorded which). Some clones in this sample may be carry-over from other donors' samples. CDR3 in DNA: TGTGCCAGCGGTATGAACACTGAAGCTTTCTTT. Amino acid sequence: CASGMNTEAFF. The full variable domain, in which reference TRBV2 and TRBJ1-1 provide the parts outside the CDR3, is EPEVTQTPSHQVTQMGQEVILRCVPISNHLYFYWYRQILGQKVEFLVSFYNNEISEKSEIFDDQFSVERPDGSNFTLKIRSTKLEDSAMYFCASGMNTEAFFGQGTRLTVV.